This TCR beta chain was recorded in a study of technical replicates of blood from a few donors. Measured with immunoSEQ multiplex PCR; TCRdb has only the in-frame clones, and not every one. The sample lists 80,000 to 90,000 clones; around 94% were seen once. What was sequenced was T cells isolated from PBMCs. The clonotype was recovered from a human donor in good health.

The CDR3: CASSSWTGFDGYTF. CDR3 in DNA: TGCGCCAGCAGCTCCTGGACAGGTTTCGATGGCTACACCTTC. The V gene is TRBV5-1, the J gene TRBJ1-2; 7 bases match TRBD1. The CDR3 has 14 residues. Trimming at V came to 3 bases and at J to 6 bases, leaving 8 bases not matched to a gene. Per the germline V gene, CDR1 is SGHRS and CDR2 is YFSETQ.